This T cell receptor beta chain was profiled in a study of shared clonotypes between healthy human individuals (dated by TCRdb to 2018 to 2021). Concerning the study at large: The cohort included three men and two women between 18 and 49 years of age. For each donor, CD4 naive and CD4 memory were each run on three plates, CD8 naive on two plates, and CD8 memory on one plate. The study deeply sequenced blood TCR repertoires of about five healthy adults to estimate repertoire size and the extent of clonotype sharing between individuals. To increase sequencing depth and limit assay-specific biases, TCR repertoire library preparation and sequencing were carried out by different laboratories using diverse techniques. Per donor, leukapheresis produced somewhere between about 0.94 and 9 billion PBMCs. Overall results and qualifications from the work: Higher generation probabilities were observed for clonotypes shared by all four sorted-subset donors than for non-shared clonotypes. Estimated clonotype richness was generally larger for naive than for memory subsets. The small number of donors limited the genetic and exposure-history diversity represented. Across four donors, around 5% of naive CD4, approximately 4% of naive CD8, 2.3% of memory CD4, and approximately 0.4% of memory CD8 clonotypes were shared. Based on pairwise subsampling, the degree of clonotype sharing among donors was expected to be affected by sequencing depth. Rarefaction of sorted-subset datasets indicated incomplete sequencing despite the large sequencing depth. Only blood was sampled, and tissue TCR repertoires likely differ from those in blood.

For this clone: What antigen it recognizes has not been identified. Base-call qualities are not available, and no considerably larger clone is one nucleotide away.

Using the deep immunoSEQ assay, multiplex PCR amplified TCR CDR3 regions from genomic DNA. Extracted genomic DNA from each cell subset was spread evenly across all wells of several immunoSEQ 96-well plates, with each plate serving as a replicate. Each replicate PCR for sorted subsets received about 200 ng genomic DNA, equal to tens of thousands of T cell genomes. Purified libraries were measured with a Qubit 3.0 fluorometer, size-checked on a Bioanalyzer 2100, and measured again with the KAPA Library Quantification kit. Each immunoSEQ 96-well plate was sequenced on its own single-read 150-cycle Illumina NextSeq 550 flow cell. As for the original processing: Because only junctional sequences without quality scores were contained in the immunoSEQ output, filtering matching that applied to full-length reads could not be performed. To assign V/J genes and CDR3, sequences were annotated using PyIR, a Python wrapper for IgBLAST v1.9, with IMGT germline references. Reads were removed for weak V/J assignments (E-value above 1e-6), missing CDR3, stop codons, out-of-frame junctions, or ambiguous translated residues. A V3J clonotype was defined by an identical inferred V gene, J gene, and CDR3 amino acid sequence. To compute the percentage overlap between repertoires, the number of shared unique clonotypes was divided by the size of the smaller repertoire. Richness of each repertoire was evaluated using RTK rarefaction, the Chao1 estimator, and Recon v2.1 estimates of unobserved clonotypes. Generation probabilities for all TCRbeta clonotypes obtained by the gDNA method from four donors were computed using OLGA. TCRdb stores this immuneACCESS table with in-frame sequences only. Part of the clones is absent; in the studies checked, under half of the shortfall reflects unresolved V genes, and no reason is known for the rest. Clonal size and the V and J genes are those of that table, whereas D and trimming came from the DNA. Counted in this sample were millions of clones; just under 95% of them appeared once. 1.1% of the sample is in the top ten clones.

CD8 naive samples were CD45RO-negative cells positively selected for CCR7, giving a CD45RA+CCR7+ population that excluded TemRA cells. Healthy HIV-negative adults with no recently reported acute infections or vaccinations were included as donors. Every donor was a Caucasian adult living in Nashville, Tennessee, USA. Blood was obtained by leukapheresis, after which PBMCs were separated by Ficoll-Histopaque density gradient centrifugation and cryopreserved in liquid nitrogen vapor phase. Analytical flow cytometry was used to check the purity and quantity of every magnetically sorted T cell population. Genomic DNA was isolated from every sorted fraction and measured by UV absorbance on a Nanodrop 2000c. Relative to germline, V is missing 5 bases and J is missing 5 bases, with 9 bases of the junction outside any gene match. The CDR3 covers 13 residues, taking in both the cysteine and the phenylalanine. The read is trimmed to its CDR3 DNA, 39 bases read in frame from base 1. The CDR1 and CDR2 encoded by the germline V gene (reference sequence) are GTSNPN and SVGIG.

The source material was naive CD8+ T cells sorted from blood. In the paper's terms, the cell subset or site label means: CD45RA+CCR7+. The rearranged segments are TRBV30 and TRBJ2-7, and TRBD1 aligns with 7 junction nucleotides. The receptor was isolated from a man in his late teens or twenties in good health. At the DNA level, the sequence is TGTGCCTGGGTTTACAGGGGTTCCAACGAGCAGTACTTC. This gives the protein CAWVYRGSNEQYF.